The 22 T cell receptor beta chains below come from one sample, sequenced in a study of T cells after yellow fever vaccination. TCRdb recomputed calls from the 5' RACE reads with MiXCR, one row per CDR3 protein. The sample has 300,000 to 400,000 distinct CDR3 sequences, approximately 12% seen once. The sequences come from CD4+ T cells sorted from PBMCs, collected 15 days after the yellow fever booster vaccination. These receptors all come from a man aged 18 to 30 who received the YFV17D yellow fever vaccine.

There are a few counts of this clonotype. The rearrangement joins TRBV10-3 to TRBJ2-7; 7 positions agree with TRBD1. In germline, CDR1 is ENHRY, CDR2 SYGVKD. The CDR3 runs to 13 residues. The ends lost 6 bases at V and 4 bases at J; junction bases unmatched: 6. The CDR3 sequence is CAISRQGLYEQYV. The DNA for the CDR3 is TGTGCCATCAGCCGACAGGGCTTATACGAGCAGTACGTC.

The chain's CDR3 is CASSQDRRQFNEKLFF. In DNA form, the CDR3 reads TGCGCCAGCAGCCAAGATCGACGACAGTTTAATGAAAAACTGTTTTTT. The chain recombines TRBV4-3 with TRBJ1-4; tentative D call: TRBD1 (5 bases). The CDR3 spans 16 residues. Germline lookup yields CDR1 LGHNA and CDR2 YSLEER. Between the trimmed V and J ends, which lost 0 bases and 4 bases, there was a span of 12 bases.

This clonotype has at least ten counts. The chain recombines TRBV5-1 with TRBJ1-6; 8 bases align to TRBD1. The ends lost 0 bases at V and 11 bases at J; junction bases unmatched: 4. The CDR3 covers 14 residues. The germline gives CDR1 SGHRS, CDR2 YFSETQ. The CDR3 loop reads CASSLGTGSPPLHF. The CDR3 region has the DNA TGCGCCAGCAGCTTGGGGACAGGGTCCCCACCCCTCCACTTT.

The table lists this clonotype with a few counts. The chain employs TRBV10-3 and TRBJ1-1; D is ambiguous. Germline CDR1 ENHRY, CDR2 SYGVKD. The CDR3 sequence is 14 residues long. With 2 bases removed from V and 3 bases from J, the gap between germline ends came to 10 bases. CDR3 DNA: TGTGCCATCAGTGAGGCCCCCCGGGACACTGAAGCTTTCTTT. Translation gives CAISEAPRDTEAFF.

This chain joins TRBV19 and TRBJ2-1; perhaps D is TRBD1 or TRBD2 (5 bases each). This CDR3 spans 16 amino acids. V lost 1 base and J lost 0, with 10 bases in between. The V gene's germline CDR1 is LNHDA and CDR2 SQIVND (reference sequence). The CDR3 here is CASSIGSGSSYNEQFF. CDR3 nucleotide sequence: TGTGCCAGTAGTATAGGGTCAGGGAGCTCCTACAATGAGCAGTTCTTC.

The V call is TRBV27, the J call TRBJ1-6; 7 bases fit TRBD1. V lost 4 bases to trimming and J lost 3 bases; unmatched junction nucleotides: 6. This CDR3 spans 16 amino acids. The germline CDR1 and CDR2 sequences are MNHEY and SMNVEV (reference sequence). As DNA, the CDR3 is TGTGCCAGCAGTTATGAGGGGGCGAGCTATAATTCACCCCTCCACTTT. Its translation: CASSYEGASYNSPLHF.

This clonotype was recorded only once. The J gene is TRBJ1-5, the V gene TRBV24-1; D is possibly TRBD1 (6 bases). CDR1 and CDR2 from the germline V gene are KGHDR and SFDVKD. V lost 4 bases, J lost 1 base, and 13 bases lay in between. This CDR3 comprises 16 residues. The CDR3 region has the DNA TGTGCCACCAGTGAAGGAACAGGGACAAGCAATCAGCCCCAGCATTTT. Translation gives CATSEGTGTSNQPQHF.

This clonotype was counted at least ten times. The chain's CDR3 is CASRQHPPQGGGEQYF. The CDR3 bases are TGTGCCAGCAGACAACACCCCCCACAGGGGGGTGGCGAGCAGTACTTC. V gene TRBV7-9 combines with J gene TRBJ2-7, with 8 positions matching TRBD1. V dropped 6 bases and J dropped 6; count of bases not matched to a gene: 16. This CDR3 is built from 16 residues. Germline V CDR1 and CDR2: SEHNR, FQNEAQ (reference sequence).

This clonotype was observed a few times. The chain recombines TRBV12-3 or TRBV12-4 with TRBJ2-2, with D perhaps TRBD1 (6 bases). The CDR3 is 14 amino acids. Trimming pared 9 bases from V and 4 bases from J, leaving 15 bases between. This CDR3 is CASQQGGFTGELFF. As DNA, the CDR3 is TGTGCCAGTCAACAGGGTGGTTTCACCGGGGAGCTGTTTTTT.

This clonotype was seen more than once but under ten times. The rearrangement joins TRBV7-2 to TRBJ2-5; possibly TRBD2 for D (5 bases). The CDR3 has 13 amino acids. Germline V CDR1 and CDR2: SGHTA, FQGNSA. Trimming pared 8 bases from V and 6 bases from J, leaving 16 bases between. CDR3: CASQDRGWKTQYF. The CDR3 region has the DNA TGTGCCAGCCAGGATCGGGGTTGGAAGACCCAGTACTTC.

V gene TRBV20-1 combines with J gene TRBJ1-1, with 8 bases that match TRBD1. Per the germline V gene, CDR1 is DFQATT and CDR2 is SNEGSKA (reference sequence). With V trimmed by 5 bases and J by 11 bases, 7 bases remained unmatched. The CDR3 totals 11 residues. This CDR3 is CSAVQGAWAFF. The CDR3 DNA is TGCAGTGCTGTTCAGGGGGCGTGGGCTTTCTTT.

The rearrangement links TRBV4-3 to TRBJ2-1; weak D call: TRBD1 (5 bases). The germline V and J ends were trimmed by 0 bases and 2 bases, with 29 bases remaining between them. Germline values: CDR1 LGHNA, CDR2 YSLEER. This CDR3 contains 22 residues. CDR3 in amino acids: CASSQDRRVAGWALAPYNEQFF. The CDR3 DNA reads TGCGCCAGCAGCCAAGATCGACGGGTGGCAGGGTGGGCGCTGGCCCCCTACAATGAGCAGTTCTTC.

This rearrangement joins TRBV20-1 to TRBJ2-7; D perhaps matches TRBD1 (6 bases). The CDR3 contains 14 residues. Trimming took off 5 bases at V and 2 bases at J, with 16 bases between the two ends. The germline CDR1 and CDR2 sequences are DFQATT and SNEGSKA (reference sequence). This chain's CDR3 is CSARTSRGTYEQYF. The CDR3 nucleotides are TGCAGTGCTCGGACATCCAGGGGTACCTACGAGCAGTACTTC.

This clonotype was seen a few times. The rearrangement uses TRBV20-1 and TRBJ1-5; D might be TRBD1 (5 bases). This CDR3 region has 13 residues. Germline V lookup: CDR1 DFQATT, CDR2 SNEGSKA (reference sequence). V lost 0 bases, J lost 7 bases, and 10 bases lay in between. The CDR3 protein is CSARELAGQPQHF. Here the CDR3 DNA reads TGCAGTGCTAGAGAACTTGCAGGGCAGCCCCAGCATTTT.

This clonotype was detected only a few times. V and J are TRBV5-4 and TRBJ2-3; possibly TRBD1 for D (7 bases). The CDR3 spans 14 residues. The V end was cut by 3 bases, the J end by 5 bases, with 13 bases between. Germline-derived CDR1 and CDR2 are SGHNT and YYREEE (reference sequence). The CDR3 region is CASSSVQGGDTQYF. In nucleotides, the CDR3 is TGTGCCAGCAGCTCCGTTCAGGGGGGAGATACGCAGTATTTT.

This clonotype occurred a few times. This rearrangement joins TRBV18 to TRBJ1-2, with 7 bases lining up with TRBD1. Germline V gene data show CDR1 as KGHSH and CDR2 as LQKENI. With V trimmed by 3 bases and J by 3 bases, 4 bases remained unmatched. The CDR3 has 14 residues. CDR3 nucleotide sequence: TGTGCCAGCTCACCTGCGACAGGGCACTATGGCTACACCTTC. Translating it yields CASSPATGHYGYTF.

V and J are TRBV20-1 and TRBJ2-2, with D perhaps assigned TRBD1 or TRBD2 (5 bases each). Trimming removed 1 base from V and 0 bases from J, with 9 bases in between. In germline, CDR1 is DFQATT, CDR2 SNEGSKA (reference sequence). This CDR3 has 15 amino acids. The CDR3 is CSARAGASNTGELFF. CDR3 bases: TGCAGTGCTAGAGCCGGGGCATCGAACACCGGGGAGCTGTTTTTT.

The V and J genes are TRBV7-2 and TRBJ2-7; a possible D gene is TRBD2 (6 bases). Deletions cut 2 bases from V and 4 bases from J, with 12 bases between. This CDR3 has 14 amino acids. The germline CDR1 and CDR2 sequences are SGHTA and FQGNSA. CDR3 in amino acids: CASSLLPSDYEQYF. The DNA of the CDR3 is TGTGCCAGCAGCTTACTCCCTAGCGATTACGAGCAGTACTTC.

This chain links TRBV10-3 with TRBJ2-3; 8 bases align to TRBD2. This CDR3 comprises 14 residues. CDR1 and CDR2 (germline): ENHRY, SYGVKD. J lost 3 bases, V lost 11 bases, and 10 bases had no gene match. CDR3 sequence reads: CAGGGGGNTDTQYF. The CDR3 region has the DNA TGTGCCGGCGGGGGCGGGGGGAATACAGATACGCAGTATTTT.

The genes are TRBV19 and TRBJ1-2, with D hard to call. Per germline, CDR1 LNHDA and CDR2 SQIVND (reference sequence). The CDR3 is made up of 15 amino acids. V lost 2 bases, J lost 8 bases, and 18 bases lay in between. CDR3 sequence (DNA): TGTGCCAGTAGTATACCCGTCCCCTTCCTCGACGGCTACACCTTC. Its protein product is CASSIPVPFLDGYTF.

This clonotype was observed a handful of times. The chain uses TRBV11-2 and TRBJ2-5; weak D call: TRBD2 (6 bases). This CDR3 comprises 13 residues. Germline V CDR1 and CDR2: SGHAT, FQNNGV. V lost 8 bases and J 9 bases, leaving 19 bases between the germline ends. CDR3 region: CASSGERGGAQYF. The CDR3 bases are TGTGCCAGCTCGGGGGAACGCGGTGGGGCCCAGTACTTC.

In its sample, this clonotype was seen a few times. The rearrangement links TRBV7-8 to TRBJ1-2; a weak D match, TRBD1 (6 bases). Trimming took 5 bases from V and 4 from J, leaving 17 bases between them. The CDR3 extends over 15 amino acids. Germline values: CDR1 SGHVS, CDR2 FQNEAQ. The CDR3 sequence is CASSQQGGSGYGYTF. CDR3 DNA: TGTGCCAGCAGCCAACAAGGGGGATCGGGCTATGGCTACACCTTC.